This T cell receptor (beta chain) was captured in a study of cytomegalovirus exposure and HLA in healthy donors. Study observations and caveats: Being indistinguishable, some V segments were excluded, TRBV6-2 and TRBV6-3 among them. It emerged from a later analysis that several of the most significant clusters appeared to be linked to common viral pathogens.

Amplification used 60 Vbeta primers and 13 Jbeta primers. Authors' data handling: A later analysis tallied 65 million to 85 million unique TCR beta chains, approximately 11 million of them shared. Profiled with immunoSEQ multiplex PCR; TCRdb holds only in-frame clones, not every one. V and J calls and clone size are those listed in that table; D and trimming were worked out from the DNA. The sample contains about 270,000 clones, around two thirds of which appear only once. This clone has only a few counts. Antigen specificity is unknown. V was cut by 10 bases and J by 2 bases, with 21 bases left in between. The germline CDR1 and CDR2 sequences are MDHEN and SYDVKM. There are 16 residues in the CDR3.

This TCR derives from a female donor in good health and CMV-seronegative. The sample taken for sequencing was PBMCs. V is TRBV28 and J is TRBJ2-1, with D possibly matching TRBD1 (7 bases). CDR3 residues: CATQGGLIDPYNEQFF. The DNA of the CDR3 is TGTGCCACCCAGGGGGGCCTGATCGACCCCTACAATGAGCAGTTCTTC.